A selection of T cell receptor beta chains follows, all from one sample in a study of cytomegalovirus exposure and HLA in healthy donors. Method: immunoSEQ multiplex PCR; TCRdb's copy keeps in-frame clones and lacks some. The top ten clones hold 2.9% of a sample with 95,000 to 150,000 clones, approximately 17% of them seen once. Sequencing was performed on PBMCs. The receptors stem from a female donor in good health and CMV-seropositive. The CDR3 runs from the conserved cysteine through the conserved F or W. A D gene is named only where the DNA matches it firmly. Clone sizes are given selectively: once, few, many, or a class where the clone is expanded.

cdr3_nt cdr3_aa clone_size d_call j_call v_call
TGTGCCAGCAGTTTCGTTGGACTGAGGCTCTACGAGCAGTACTTC CASSFVGLRLYEQYF few - TRBJ2-7 TRBV28
TGTGCCAGCAGAAAGTCCGCGCATGAGCAGTTCTTC CASRKSAHEQFF few - TRBJ2-1 TRBV11-2
TGCGCCAGCAGCCAAGACAGGGCCTCTGGCTACACCTTC CASSQDRASGYTF - - TRBJ1-2 TRBV4-3
TGTGCCAGCAGTGTCCTCAGGTACCAAGAGACCCAGTACTTC CASSVLRYQETQYF - - TRBJ2-5 TRBV6-1
TGCGCCAGCAGCCACCGACAGGGATTGAACACTGAAGCTTTCTTT CASSHRQGLNTEAFF few TRBD1 TRBJ1-1 TRBV4-1
TGCGCCAGCAGTCGGAGACTAGCGGGAGCCTTCTCCCCCACAGATACGCAGTATTTT CASSRRLAGAFSPTDTQYF few TRBD2 TRBJ2-3 TRBV4-1
TGCAGCGTTGCAGGCTTAGCTAACTATGGCTACACCTTC CSVAGLANYGYTF few - TRBJ1-2 TRBV29-1
TGTGCCAGCAGCCCTTTCGGCTCCTACGAGCAGTACTTC CASSPFGSYEQYF - - TRBJ2-7 TRBV5-4
TGCAGTGCCCCGGGTGGCTACACCTTC CSAPGGYTF - - TRBJ1-2 TRBV20-1
TGCGCCAGCAGCCAAGTACAGGGAGCCAAAAACATTCAGTACTTC CASSQVQGAKNIQYF few - TRBJ2-4 TRBV4-3
TGTGCCAGCAGCTTCGAGTACCAAGAGACCCAGTACTTC CASSFEYQETQYF - - TRBJ2-5 TRBV7-9
TGTGCCAGCAGCCAAAGGGACTACCCCGAGGCGGGCACAGATACGCAGTATTTT CASSQRDYPEAGTDTQYF few TRBD2 TRBJ2-3 TRBV4-2
TGCGCCAGCGGCTCCGGGGAGGGGGGAAGTTCAGATACGCAGTATTTT CASGSGEGGSSDTQYF few - TRBJ2-3 TRBV5-1
TGTGCCAGCAGCGGATACAGGGGAGATACGCAGTATTTT CASSGYRGDTQYF - TRBD1 TRBJ2-3 TRBV5-4
TGTGCCAGCAGTTTAGTCTCCGGGGGGCGGTATGAGCAGTTCTTC CASSLVSGGRYEQFF few - TRBJ2-1 TRBV7-9
TGTGCCAGCAGTTTCGAAGGACATTCAGGGGGCCGGCTGAGCAATCAGCCCCAGCATTTT CASSFEGHSGGRLSNQPQHF - TRBD1 TRBJ1-5 TRBV28
TGTGCCAGCAGCTTGCAGGGGGCGCTTGAGCAGTACTTC CASSLQGALEQYF - TRBD1 TRBJ2-7 TRBV5-5